This entry lists 23 T cell receptor beta chains sequenced from one sample in a study of somatic mutations in cytotoxic T cells in rheumatoid arthritis. Sequencing was performed with immunoSEQ multiplex PCR; in TCRdb, only in-frame clones are kept and a portion is missing. In the table there are some 7,400 clones, about three fifths of which are singletons. The sequenced material came from CD8+ T cells sorted from blood. The receptors stem from a woman in her thirties or forties in good health.

The chain recombines TRBV5-4 with TRBJ2-7; a possible D gene is TRBD1 (7 bases). V shed 6 bases and J shed 3 bases, with 22 bases lying between them. The germline gives CDR1 SGHNT, CDR2 YYREEE (reference sequence). The length of the CDR3 is 16 residues. In nucleotides, the CDR3 is TGTGCCAGCACCCCTGGGGTGGGCGGGACAGTCTACGAGCAGTACTTC. It translates to CASTPGVGGTVYEQYF.

This clone appeared a few times. The chain couples TRBV11-3 to TRBJ2-1; 10 nucleotides line up with TRBD2. The germline gives CDR1 SGHNT, CDR2 YENEEA. V was clipped by 5 bases and J by 6 bases; unmatched bases: 7. The CDR3 spans 15 residues. CDR3 residues: CASSPAGGYINEQFF. The CDR3 region has the DNA TGTGCCAGCAGCCCAGCGGGAGGGTACATCAATGAGCAGTTCTTC.

The chain employs TRBV5-4 and TRBJ2-6; D is undetermined. V lost 2 bases and J lost 4, with 10 bases in between. Germline V gene lookup returns CDR1 SGHNT and CDR2 YYREEE (reference sequence). The length of the CDR3 is 15 residues. CDR3 coding DNA: TGTGCCAGCAGCTTCGAGAGTTCCGGGGCCAACGTCCTGACTTTC. Translated, it gives CASSFESSGANVLTF.

The chain links TRBV30 to TRBJ2-7, with D perhaps TRBD1 (6 bases). The V end was cut by 5 bases, the J end by 4 bases, with 12 bases between. This CDR3 contains 12 residues. Germline V gene data show CDR1 as GTSNPN and CDR2 as SVGIG (reference sequence). The CDR3 here is CAWGGGGYEQYF. CDR3 DNA sequence: TGTGCCTGGGGGGGCGGTGGTTACGAGCAGTACTTC.

This clone was detected only a few times. The chain recombines TRBV7-9 with TRBJ2-7; 7 bases agree with TRBD2. The J segment lost 0 bases and the V segment lost 3 bases, leaving 5 bases of the junction unmatched. Germline values: CDR1 SEHNR, CDR2 FQNEAQ (reference sequence). CDR3 length: 15 residues. DNA of the CDR3: TGTGCCAGCAGCTTGAAGCGGGGTGCCTCCTACGAGCAGTACTTC. Translated: CASSLKRGASYEQYF.

The rearrangement links TRBV7-6 to TRBJ1-2; D gene ambiguous. Trimming took off 1 base at V and 2 bases at J, with 8 bases between the two ends. The germline V gene encodes CDR1 SGHVS and CDR2 FNYEAQ. The length of the CDR3 is 14 residues. CDR3 bases: TGTGCCAGCAGCTTAGATGCCAGAAACTATGGCTACACCTTC. This gives the protein CASSLDARNYGYTF.

The V and J genes are TRBV7-9 and TRBJ1-2; D call uncertain. Trimming cost V 4 bases and J 6 bases, with 9 bases left between them. This CDR3 has 12 residues. CDR1 is SEHNR and CDR2 is FQNEAQ in the germline V gene (reference sequence). The CDR3, as DNA: TGTGCCAGCAGCTGGGCGGTAGATGGCTACACCTTC. It is translated as CASSWAVDGYTF.

The genes are TRBV6-5 and TRBJ2-7; no clear D gene. V was shortened by 4 bases and J by 0 bases, with 16 bases between the two germline ends. In germline, CDR1 is MNHEY, CDR2 SVGAGI. This CDR3 spans 16 amino acids. CDR3 DNA sequence: TGTGCCAGCAGTTCTCCCCATGCGCAGAGCTCCTACGAGCAGTACTTC. Protein sequence: CASSSPHAQSSYEQYF.

CDR3 in amino acids: CATAGQNYGYTF. CDR3 DNA sequence: TGTGCCACCGCGGGCCAGAACTATGGCTACACCTTC. The J gene is TRBJ1-2, the V gene TRBV19, with D unresolved. The CDR3 sequence is 12 residues long. V was pared by 10 bases and J by 2 bases, with 11 bases between. Germline V gene lookup returns CDR1 LNHDA and CDR2 SQIVND (reference sequence). The complete variable domain, with remaining parts taken from reference TRBV19 and TRBJ1-2, reads DGGITQSPKYLFRKEGQNVTLSCEQNLNHDAMYWYRQDPGQGLRLIYYSQIVNDFQKGDIAEGYSVSREKKESFPLTVTSAQKNPTAFYLCATAGQNYGYTFGSGTRLTVV.

V gene TRBV7-2 combines with J gene TRBJ2-1; TRBD2 matches 12 bases. V lost 5 bases and J lost 3; bases outside the gene matches: 5. The CDR3 runs 16 residues. Germline values: CDR1 SGHTA, CDR2 FQGNSA. CDR3 loop: CASSPRLAGVYNEQFF. The CDR3 bases are TGTGCCAGCAGCCCTCGACTAGCGGGAGTCTACAATGAGCAGTTCTTC.

V and J are TRBV11-1 and TRBJ2-2; D possibly matches TRBD1 or TRBD2 (5 bases each). Germline CDR1 reads SGHAT; CDR2 reads FQDESV (reference sequence). The CDR3 sequence is 16 residues long. Trimming stripped 6 bases from V and 3 bases from J, with 17 bases between. CDR3 region: CASRGQAGVYTGELFF. CDR3 sequence (DNA): TGTGCCAGCAGGGGGCAGGCCGGGGTTTACACCGGGGAGCTGTTTTTT.

This clone counts as medium-sized. The chain couples TRBV2 to TRBJ2-3; D possibly corresponds to TRBD1 (5 bases). Trimming left V 2 bases short and J 12 bases short, with 15 bases between. Per the germline V gene, CDR1 is SNHLY and CDR2 is FYNNEI. CDR3 size: 13 residues. The CDR3 bases are TGTGCCAGCAGTGAAACAGGACCGTACGGCCAGTATTTT. Amino acids: CASSETGPYGQYF.

The chain carries TRBV21-1 and TRBJ2-3; the table names TRBD2, a call not compared with the DNA. TRBV21-1 is designated a pseudogene. The CDR3 consists of 15 residues. Here the CDR3 reads CASSKGLAGADTQYF. The CDR3 nucleotides are TGTGCCAGCAGCAAGGGACTAGCGGGAGCAGATACGCAGTATTTT.

This clone turned up a few times. The chain is built from TRBV29-1 and TRBJ1-2; TRBD1 is a possible D gene (6 bases). The length of the CDR3 is 13 residues. Germline CDR1 reads SQVTM; CDR2 reads ANQGSEA. With 2 bases removed from V and 6 bases from J, the gap between germline ends came to 13 bases. CDR3 sequence (DNA): TGCAGCGTTGAAAGGGGGATCGAGGATGGCTACACCTTC. Translated, it gives CSVERGIEDGYTF.

This rearrangement joins TRBV5-4 to TRBJ2-5, with D possibly matching TRBD1 (6 bases). The CDR3 loop spans 14 amino acids. Trimming removed 0 bases from V and 4 bases from J, with 10 bases in between. Germline V gene lookup returns CDR1 SGHNT and CDR2 YYREEE (reference sequence). This CDR3 is CASSLDQGSETQYF. In DNA form, the CDR3 reads TGTGCCAGCAGCTTGGATCAGGGGTCAGAGACCCAGTACTTC.

The chain combines TRBV27 with TRBJ1-5, with no clear D. V lost 4 bases to trimming and J lost 7 bases, with 14 bases between them. Looked up from germline, CDR1 is MNHEY and CDR2 is SMNVEV (reference sequence). The CDR3 has 14 amino acids. The CDR3 region is CASSSAAYWQPQHF. Written as DNA, the CDR3 is TGTGCCAGCAGTTCGGCGGCCTACTGGCAGCCCCAGCATTTT.

The chain joins TRBV10-1 to TRBJ2-2, with D perhaps assigned TRBD1 or TRBD2 (5 bases each). Germline V gene sequence: CDR1 WNHNN, CDR2 SYGVQD (reference sequence). The CDR3 has 19 amino acids. V was pared by 1 base and J by 1 base, with 19 bases between. Here the CDR3 reads CASSEFAGTAPWNTGELFF. The CDR3 DNA reads as TGCGCCAGCAGTGAGTTTGCCGGGACCGCGCCTTGGAACACCGGGGAGCTGTTTTTT.

This clone is labeled as medium-sized. J is TRBJ2-7 and V is TRBV10-3; 10 bases align to TRBD1. CDR3 length: 14 amino acids. Germline loops: CDR1 ENHRY, CDR2 SYGVKD. J gave up 5 bases and V 4 bases, and 5 bases lay outside the gene matches. The CDR3 is CAISGQGAVDEQYF. CDR3 DNA: TGTGCCATCAGTGGACAGGGGGCGGTGGACGAGCAGTACTTC.

This clone was recorded a few times. The chain couples TRBV4-1 to TRBJ2-7; the match to TRBD2 covers 9 bases. CDR1 is MGHRA and CDR2 is YSYEKL in the germline V gene. After removal of 0 bases from V and 3 bases from J, the junction contained 6 bases not matched to a gene. This CDR3 has 16 residues. CDR3 coding DNA: TGCGCCAGCAGCCAAGATAGCGGGAGCACCCTCTACGAGCAGTACTTC. Its protein is CASSQDSGSTLYEQYF.

The chain links TRBV11-2 to TRBJ2-7; D not certain. The germline V gene encodes CDR1 SGHAT and CDR2 FQNNGV. There are 13 residues in the CDR3. V shed 0 bases and J shed 5 bases, with 8 bases lying between them. The CDR3 nucleotides are TGTGCCAGCAGCTTAGATCTTTTGCACGAGCAGTACTTC. It specifies CASSLDLLHEQYF.

The genes are TRBV6-5 and TRBJ2-7; unclear D gene. CDR1 is MNHEY and CDR2 is SVGAGI in the germline V gene. The CDR3 extends over 13 amino acids. V was pared by 0 bases and J by 4 bases, with 7 bases between. The CDR3 loop is CASSYSDRYEQYF. CDR3 bases: TGTGCCAGCAGTTACTCGGATCGATACGAGCAGTACTTC.

The chain uses TRBV11-2 and TRBJ1-2, with 8 bases matching TRBD1. Germline V lookup: CDR1 SGHAT, CDR2 FQNNGV. J lost 3 bases, V lost 8 bases, and 11 bases had no gene match. The CDR3 sequence is 15 residues long. This chain's CDR3 is CASGRGQGVDYGYTF. The CDR3 bases are TGTGCCAGCGGCAGGGGGCAGGGTGTGGACTATGGCTACACCTTC.

The V gene is TRBV28, the J gene TRBJ1-6, with 7 bases aligning to TRBD1. CDR1 is MDHEN and CDR2 is SYDVKM in the germline V gene. The ends lost 5 bases at V and 4 bases at J; junction bases unmatched: 8. The CDR3 covers 16 residues. CDR3 region: CASSAAKTGYNSPLHF. CDR3 DNA sequence: TGTGCCAGCAGTGCCGCGAAGACAGGGTATAATTCACCCCTCCACTTT.